This T cell receptor (beta chain) was identified in a study of blood T cell repertoires in COVID-19. Study overall: From the United States, Italy and Spain came samples of acute and convalescent COVID-19.

V shed 5 bases and J 8 bases; nucleotides not matched to a gene: 6. This CDR3 has 14 residues. CDR1 is MNHEY, CDR2 SMNVEV, per germline (reference sequence). The protocol was immunoSEQ multiplex PCR, while the TCRdb copy is restricted to in-frame clones and leaves out a portion. The table includes 95,000 to 110,000 clones, more than 75% detected once. The TCR originated in a human donor in a cohort sampled during active COVID-19. The rearrangement joins TRBV27 to TRBJ1-5; 10 nucleotides match TRBD1. Sequenced material: peripheral blood. The CDR3 DNA sequence: TGTGCCAGCAGTCGTCCCGGGACAGGGGAGCCCCAGCATTTT. Its translation is CASSRPGTGEPQHF.